The 5 T cell receptor beta chains reported below all come from one sample, sequenced in a study of cytomegalovirus exposure and HLA in healthy donors. PCR primers comprised 60 Vbeta and 13 Jbeta primers. Generated by immunoSEQ multiplex PCR, the TCRdb table keeps only in-frame clones and is missing some. This table lists more than 45,000 clones. Material for sequencing was PBMCs. Receptors were obtained from a male donor in good health and CMV-seronegative.

The rearrangement joins TRBV6-5 to TRBJ1-3, with TRBD1 identical over 7 bases. The CDR3 is 14 amino acids. CDR1 and CDR2 from the germline V gene are MNHEY and SVGAGI. Unmatched junction bases numbered 4, after V lost 4 bases and J lost 4 bases. The CDR3 coding sequence is TGTGCCAGCAGTTTCCTGGGACAGGGAAACACCATATATTTT. Encoded protein: CASSFLGQGNTIYF.

The chain couples TRBV5-1 to TRBJ1-3; 8 positions match TRBD1. The J segment lost 1 base and the V segment lost 2 bases, leaving 8 bases of the junction unmatched. The CDR3 covers 17 residues. Germline V gives CDR1 SGHRS, CDR2 YFSETQ. Here the CDR3 reads CASSFYPTGASGNTIYF. CDR3 nucleotide sequence: TGCGCCAGCAGCTTCTACCCGACAGGGGCGTCTGGAAACACCATATATTTT.

The chain has TRBV7-2 and TRBJ1-1; tentatively, D is TRBD1 (6 bases). The CDR3 has 13 amino acids. Germline V lookup: CDR1 SGHTA, CDR2 FQGNSA. Trimming took off 4 bases at V and 10 bases at J, with 16 bases between the two ends. CDR3 amino acids: CASSSSPGEGAFF. The CDR3 bases are TGTGCCAGCAGCTCTAGCCCAGGGGAGGGAGCTTTCTTT.

The chain recombines TRBV10-2 with TRBJ2-2; 7 positions match TRBD2. The ends lost 0 bases at V and 5 bases at J; junction bases unmatched: 3. This CDR3 has 15 amino acids. Germline V gene data show CDR1 as WSHSY and CDR2 as SAAADI. DNA of the CDR3: TGCGCCAGCAGTGAGTCTCGGGGGGAAACCGGGGAGCTGTTTTTT. Amino acid sequence: CASSESRGETGELFF.

The chain combines TRBV4-1 with TRBJ2-7; D is uncertain. The V end was cut by 0 bases, the J end by 0 bases, with 9 bases between. The CDR3 loop spans 15 amino acids. The germline gives CDR1 MGHRA, CDR2 YSYEKL. The CDR3 DNA follows: TGCGCCAGCAGCCAAGATTTGACAATCTCCTACGAGCAGTACTTC. This codes for CASSQDLTISYEQYF.